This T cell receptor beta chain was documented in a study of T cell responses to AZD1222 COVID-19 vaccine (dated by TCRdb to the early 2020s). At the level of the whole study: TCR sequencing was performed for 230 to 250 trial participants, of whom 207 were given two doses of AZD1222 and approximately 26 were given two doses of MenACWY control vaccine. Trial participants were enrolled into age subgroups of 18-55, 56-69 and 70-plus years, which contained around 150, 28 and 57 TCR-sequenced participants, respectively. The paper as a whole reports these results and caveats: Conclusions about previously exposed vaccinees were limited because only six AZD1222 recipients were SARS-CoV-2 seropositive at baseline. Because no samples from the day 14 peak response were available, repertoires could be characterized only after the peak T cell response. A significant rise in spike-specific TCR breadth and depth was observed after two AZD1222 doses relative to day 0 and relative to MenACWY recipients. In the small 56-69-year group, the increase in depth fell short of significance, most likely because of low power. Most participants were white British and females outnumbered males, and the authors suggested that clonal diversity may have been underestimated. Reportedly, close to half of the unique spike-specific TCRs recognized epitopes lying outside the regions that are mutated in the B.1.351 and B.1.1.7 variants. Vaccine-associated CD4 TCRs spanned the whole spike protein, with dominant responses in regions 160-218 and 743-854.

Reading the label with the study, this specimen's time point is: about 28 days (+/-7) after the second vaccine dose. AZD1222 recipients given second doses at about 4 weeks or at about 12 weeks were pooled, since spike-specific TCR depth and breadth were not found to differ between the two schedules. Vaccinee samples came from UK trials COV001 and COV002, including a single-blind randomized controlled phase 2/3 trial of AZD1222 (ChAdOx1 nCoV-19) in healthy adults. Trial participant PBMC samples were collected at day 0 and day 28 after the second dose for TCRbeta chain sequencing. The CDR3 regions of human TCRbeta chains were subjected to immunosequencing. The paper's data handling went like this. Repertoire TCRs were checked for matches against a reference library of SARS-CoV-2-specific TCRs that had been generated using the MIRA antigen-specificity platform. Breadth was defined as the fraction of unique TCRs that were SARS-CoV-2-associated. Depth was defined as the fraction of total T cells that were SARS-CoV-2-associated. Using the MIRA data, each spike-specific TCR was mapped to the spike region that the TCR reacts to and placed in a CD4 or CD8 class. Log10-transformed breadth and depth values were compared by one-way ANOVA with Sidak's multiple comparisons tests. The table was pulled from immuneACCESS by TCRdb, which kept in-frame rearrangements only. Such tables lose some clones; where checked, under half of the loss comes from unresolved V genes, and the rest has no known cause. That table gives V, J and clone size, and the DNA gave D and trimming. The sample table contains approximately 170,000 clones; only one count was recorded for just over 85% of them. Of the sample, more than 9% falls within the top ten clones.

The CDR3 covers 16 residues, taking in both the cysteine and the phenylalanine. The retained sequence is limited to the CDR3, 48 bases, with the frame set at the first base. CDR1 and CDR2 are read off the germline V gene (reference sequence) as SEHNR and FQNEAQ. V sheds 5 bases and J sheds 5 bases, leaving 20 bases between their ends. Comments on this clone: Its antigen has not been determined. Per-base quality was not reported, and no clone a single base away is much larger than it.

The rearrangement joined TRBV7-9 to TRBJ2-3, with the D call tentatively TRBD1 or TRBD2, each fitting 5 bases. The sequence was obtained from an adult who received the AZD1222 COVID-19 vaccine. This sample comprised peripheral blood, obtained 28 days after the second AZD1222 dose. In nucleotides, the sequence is TGTGCCAGCAGCCTCCGACGAGGCAGGGCGGGAGATACGCAGTATTTT. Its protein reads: CASSLRRGRAGDTQYF.